The present T cell receptor beta chain was sequenced within a study of cytomegalovirus exposure and HLA in healthy donors. Study-wide findings and caveats: The authors later linked a missense DCLRE1C variant to TCR beta V- and J-gene trimming. Association with HLA alleles at 0.05 false discovery rate was found for some 18,000 TCR beta sequences in a later analysis. When a later analysis compared HLA-associated TCR beta chains with equally common others, the HLA-associated chains turned out to be more clonally expanded and to have lower generation probabilities.

This clone showed up just a few times. The antigen remains undetermined. Primers: 60 Vbeta forward and 13 Jbeta reverse. Sequencing was performed with immunoSEQ multiplex PCR; in TCRdb, only in-frame clones are kept and a portion is missing. This sample carries some 110,000 clones, approximately 69% of them seen once, and the ten largest clones take about 3.5%. This CDR3 is 16 amino acids long. V lost 4 bases and J lost 2, with 14 bases in between. Germline lookup yields CDR1 KGHSH and CDR2 LQKENI. Specimen: PBMCs. The chain uses TRBV18 and TRBJ1-4; D perhaps matches TRBD1 (5 bases). This sequence was found in a man aged 25 to 40 in good health and CMV-seronegative. This chain's CDR3 is CASSRATVKTNEKLFF. The DNA of the CDR3 is TGTGCCAGCTCACGGGCGACAGTTAAGACTAATGAAAAACTGTTTTTT.